The TCR beta chain described here comes from a study of cytomegalovirus exposure and HLA in healthy donors. Across the whole study: In terms of ancestry, the Caucasian-associated cluster contained 75% to 85% of the roughly 360 genotyped donors.

Study-level results: The study recorded 160 or so TCR beta chains that were cytomegalovirus-associated. Among the sequence variants, a highly shared cluster was likely an artifact of sequencing.

The PCR was carried out with 60 Vbeta primers and 13 Jbeta primers. Produced via immunoSEQ multiplex PCR; TCRdb's table is partial and in-frame only. This table holds about 200,000 clones, around 80% found once. The CDR3 contains 13 residues. Trimming left V 2 bases short and J 3 bases short, with 8 bases between. Details on this clone: No antigen is known for it.

This TCR was recovered from a man aged 45-65 years in good health and CMV-seronegative. The sequencing input was PBMCs. The V gene is TRBV6-7, the J gene TRBJ2-7, with TRBD2 as a possible D gene (6 bases). TRBV6-7 is an open reading frame whose function is uncertain. The CDR3 is CASSYREDYEQYF. As DNA, the CDR3 is TGTGCCAGCAGTTACAGGGAGGACTACGAGCAGTACTTC.